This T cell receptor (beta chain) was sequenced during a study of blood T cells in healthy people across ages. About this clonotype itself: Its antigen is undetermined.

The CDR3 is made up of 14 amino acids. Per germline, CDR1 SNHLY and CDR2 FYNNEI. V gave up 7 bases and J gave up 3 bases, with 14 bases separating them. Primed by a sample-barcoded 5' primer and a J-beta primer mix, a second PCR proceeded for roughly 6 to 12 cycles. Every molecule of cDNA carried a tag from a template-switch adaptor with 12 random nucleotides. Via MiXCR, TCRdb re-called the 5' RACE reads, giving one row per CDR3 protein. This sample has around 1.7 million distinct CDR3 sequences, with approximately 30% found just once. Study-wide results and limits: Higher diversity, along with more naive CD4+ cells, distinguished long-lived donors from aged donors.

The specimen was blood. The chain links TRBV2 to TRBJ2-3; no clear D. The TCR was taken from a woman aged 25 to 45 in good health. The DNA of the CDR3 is TGTGCCAGCAAGGCTAACCCTCAAACAGATACGCAGTATTTT. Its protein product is CASKANPQTDTQYF.